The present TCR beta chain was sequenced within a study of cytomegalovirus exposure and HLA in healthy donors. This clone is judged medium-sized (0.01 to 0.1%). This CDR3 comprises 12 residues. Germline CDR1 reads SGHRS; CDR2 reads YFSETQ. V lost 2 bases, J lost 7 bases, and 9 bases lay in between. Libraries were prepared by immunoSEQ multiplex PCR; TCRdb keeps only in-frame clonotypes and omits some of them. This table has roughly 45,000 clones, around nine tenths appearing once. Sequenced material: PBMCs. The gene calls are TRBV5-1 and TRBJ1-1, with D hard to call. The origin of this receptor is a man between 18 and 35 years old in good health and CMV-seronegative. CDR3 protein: CASSFGGNEAFF. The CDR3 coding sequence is TGCGCCAGCAGCTTCGGCGGGAATGAAGCTTTCTTT.